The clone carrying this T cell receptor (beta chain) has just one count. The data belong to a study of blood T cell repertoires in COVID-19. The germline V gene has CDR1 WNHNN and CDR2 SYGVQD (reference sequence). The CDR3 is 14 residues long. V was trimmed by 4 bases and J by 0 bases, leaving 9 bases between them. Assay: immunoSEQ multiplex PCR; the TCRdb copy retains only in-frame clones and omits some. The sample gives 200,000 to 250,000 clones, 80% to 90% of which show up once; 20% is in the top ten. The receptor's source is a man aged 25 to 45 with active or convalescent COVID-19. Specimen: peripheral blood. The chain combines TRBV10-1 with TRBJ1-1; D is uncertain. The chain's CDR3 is CASSAGSMNTEAFF. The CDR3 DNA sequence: TGCGCCAGCAGTGCGGGGAGCATGAACACTGAAGCTTTCTTT.